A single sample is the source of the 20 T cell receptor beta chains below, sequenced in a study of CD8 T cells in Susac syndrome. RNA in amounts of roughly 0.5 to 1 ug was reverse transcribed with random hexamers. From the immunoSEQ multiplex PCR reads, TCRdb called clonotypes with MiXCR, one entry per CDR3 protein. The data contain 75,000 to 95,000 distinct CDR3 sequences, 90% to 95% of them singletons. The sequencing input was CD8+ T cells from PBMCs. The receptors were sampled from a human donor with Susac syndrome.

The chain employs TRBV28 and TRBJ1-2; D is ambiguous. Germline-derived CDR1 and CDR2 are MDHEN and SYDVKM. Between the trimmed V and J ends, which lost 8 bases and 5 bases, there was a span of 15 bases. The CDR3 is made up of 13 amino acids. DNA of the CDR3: TGTGCCAGCCGGGGATCCAACAATTATGGCTACACCTTC. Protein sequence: CASRGSNNYGYTF.

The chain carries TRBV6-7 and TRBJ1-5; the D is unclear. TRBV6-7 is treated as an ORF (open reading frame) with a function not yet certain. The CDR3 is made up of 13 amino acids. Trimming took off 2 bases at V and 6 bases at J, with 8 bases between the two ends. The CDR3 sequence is CASSYEGGQPQHF. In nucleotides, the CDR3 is TGTGCCAGCAGTTACGAGGGAGGTCAGCCCCAGCATTTT.

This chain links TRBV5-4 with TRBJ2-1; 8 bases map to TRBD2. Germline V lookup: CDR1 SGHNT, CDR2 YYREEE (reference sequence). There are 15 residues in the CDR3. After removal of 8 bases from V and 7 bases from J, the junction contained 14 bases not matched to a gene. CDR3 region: CASRISGNIGNEQFF. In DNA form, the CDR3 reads TGTGCCAGTCGGATTAGCGGGAATATTGGGAATGAGCAGTTCTTC. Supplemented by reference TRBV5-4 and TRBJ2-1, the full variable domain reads ETGVTQSPTHLIKTRGQQVTLRCSSQSGHNTVSWYQQALGQGPQFIFQYYREEENGRGNFPPRFSGLQFPNYSSELNVNALELDDSALYLCASRISGNIGNEQFFGPGTRLTVL.

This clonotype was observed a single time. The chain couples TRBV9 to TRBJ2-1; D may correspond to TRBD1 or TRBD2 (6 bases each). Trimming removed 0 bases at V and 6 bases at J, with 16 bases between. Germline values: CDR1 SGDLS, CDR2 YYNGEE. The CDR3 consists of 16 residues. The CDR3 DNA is TGTGCCAGCAGCGTAGGGGTGAGGGGGAGGAGCAATGAGCAGTTCTTC. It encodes CASSVGVRGRSNEQFF.

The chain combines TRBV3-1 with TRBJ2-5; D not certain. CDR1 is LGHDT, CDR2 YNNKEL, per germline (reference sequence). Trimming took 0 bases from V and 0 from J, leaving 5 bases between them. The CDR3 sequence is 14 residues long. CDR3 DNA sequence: TGTGCCAGCAGCCAAGATCCCCACCAAGAGACCCAGTACTTC. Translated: CASSQDPHQETQYF.

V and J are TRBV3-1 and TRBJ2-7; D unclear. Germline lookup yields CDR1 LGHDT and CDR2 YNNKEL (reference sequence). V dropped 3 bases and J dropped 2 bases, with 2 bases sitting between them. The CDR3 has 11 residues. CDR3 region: CASSHAYEQYF. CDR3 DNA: TGTGCCAGCAGCCATGCCTACGAGCAGTACTTC.

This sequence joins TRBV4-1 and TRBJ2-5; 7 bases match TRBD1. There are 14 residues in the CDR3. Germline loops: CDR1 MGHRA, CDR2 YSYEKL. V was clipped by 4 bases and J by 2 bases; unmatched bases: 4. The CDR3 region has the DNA TGCGCCAGCAGCCCTCGACAGGGACAAGAGACCCAGTACTTC. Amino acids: CASSPRQGQETQYF.

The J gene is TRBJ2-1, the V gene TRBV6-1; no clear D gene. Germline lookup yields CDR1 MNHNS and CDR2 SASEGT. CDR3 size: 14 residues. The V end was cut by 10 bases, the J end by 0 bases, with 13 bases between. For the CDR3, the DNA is TGTGCCACCCGAGGCCCCAGCTCCTACAATGAGCAGTTCTTC. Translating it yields CATRGPSSYNEQFF.

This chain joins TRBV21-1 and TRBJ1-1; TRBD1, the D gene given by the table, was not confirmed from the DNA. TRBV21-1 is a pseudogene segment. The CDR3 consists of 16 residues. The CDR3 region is CASSKVQGRRWTEAFF. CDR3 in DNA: TGTGCCAGCAGCAAAGTACAGGGGAGGAGGTGGACTGAAGCTTTCTTT.

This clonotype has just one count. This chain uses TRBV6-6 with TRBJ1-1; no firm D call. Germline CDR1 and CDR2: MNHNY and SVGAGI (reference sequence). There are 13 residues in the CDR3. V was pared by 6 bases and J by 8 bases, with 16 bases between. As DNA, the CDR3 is TGTGCCAGCAGACATCACATGAGGTCCGAAGCTTTCTTT. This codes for CASRHHMRSEAFF.

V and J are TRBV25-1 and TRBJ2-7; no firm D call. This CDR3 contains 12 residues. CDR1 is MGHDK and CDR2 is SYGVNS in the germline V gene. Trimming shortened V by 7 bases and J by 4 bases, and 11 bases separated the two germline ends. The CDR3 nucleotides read TGTGCCAGCAATTTCGGGTTTTACGAGCAGTACTTC. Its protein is CASNFGFYEQYF.

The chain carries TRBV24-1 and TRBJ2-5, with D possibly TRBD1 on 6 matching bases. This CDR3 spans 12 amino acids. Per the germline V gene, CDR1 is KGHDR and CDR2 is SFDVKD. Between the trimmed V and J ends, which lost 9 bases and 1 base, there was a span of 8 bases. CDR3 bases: TGTGCCACCCAGGGGATCCAAGAGACCCAGTACTTC. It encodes CATQGIQETQYF.

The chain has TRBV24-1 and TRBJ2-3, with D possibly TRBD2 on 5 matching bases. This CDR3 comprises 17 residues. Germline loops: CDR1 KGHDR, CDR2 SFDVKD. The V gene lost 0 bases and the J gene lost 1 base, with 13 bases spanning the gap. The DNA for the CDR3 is TGTGCCACCAGTGATTTGGTCGGGGATCTCCGCACAGATACGCAGTATTTT. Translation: CATSDLVGDLRTDTQYF.

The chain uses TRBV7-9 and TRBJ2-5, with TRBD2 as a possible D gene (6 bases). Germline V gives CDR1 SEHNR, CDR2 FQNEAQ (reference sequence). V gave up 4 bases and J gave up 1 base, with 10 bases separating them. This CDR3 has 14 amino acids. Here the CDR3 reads CASSSTSPQETQYF. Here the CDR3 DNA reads TGTGCCAGCAGCTCCACTAGCCCCCAAGAGACCCAGTACTTC.

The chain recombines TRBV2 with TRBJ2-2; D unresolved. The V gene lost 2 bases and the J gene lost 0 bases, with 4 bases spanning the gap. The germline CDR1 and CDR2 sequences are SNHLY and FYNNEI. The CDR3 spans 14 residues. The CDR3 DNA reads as TGTGCCAGCAGTGAACGGACGAACACCGGGGAGCTGTTTTTT. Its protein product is CASSERTNTGELFF. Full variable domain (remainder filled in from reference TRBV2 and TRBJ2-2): EPEVTQTPSHQVTQMGQEVILRCVPISNHLYFYWYRQILGQKVEFLVSFYNNEISEKSEIFDDQFSVERPDGSNFTLKIRSTKLEDSAMYFCASSERTNTGELFFGEGSRLTVL.

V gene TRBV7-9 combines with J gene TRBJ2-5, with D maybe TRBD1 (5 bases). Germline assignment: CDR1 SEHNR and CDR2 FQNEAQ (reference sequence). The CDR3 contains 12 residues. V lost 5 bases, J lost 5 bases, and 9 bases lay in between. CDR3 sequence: CASSPPGETQYF. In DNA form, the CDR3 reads TGTGCCAGCAGCCCGCCAGGGGAGACCCAGTACTTC.

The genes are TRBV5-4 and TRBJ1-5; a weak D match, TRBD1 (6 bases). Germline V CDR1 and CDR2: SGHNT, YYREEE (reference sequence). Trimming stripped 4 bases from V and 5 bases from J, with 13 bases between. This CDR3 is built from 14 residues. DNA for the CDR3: TGTGCCAGCAGCAGGGGGGGGGAGGATCAGCCCCAGCATTTT. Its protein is CASSRGGEDQPQHF.

The CDR3 nucleotides read TGCAGTGCTAGCCTCAGGGGTCTAGGTGAAAAACTGTTTTTT. This sequence encodes CSASLRGLGEKLFF. V usage is TRBV20-1 and J usage is TRBJ1-4; D perhaps matches TRBD1 (6 bases). Germline V gives CDR1 DFQATT, CDR2 SNEGSKA (reference sequence). The ends were cut back, 3 bases at V and 7 bases at J, with 15 bases in the middle. This CDR3 contains 14 residues.

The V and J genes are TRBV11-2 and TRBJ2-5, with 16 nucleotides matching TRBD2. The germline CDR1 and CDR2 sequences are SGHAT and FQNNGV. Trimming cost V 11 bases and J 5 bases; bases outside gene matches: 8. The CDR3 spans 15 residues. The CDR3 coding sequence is TGTGCCGGGGGACTAGCGGGGGGGCCCGGGGAGACCCAGTACTTC. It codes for CAGGLAGGPGETQYF.

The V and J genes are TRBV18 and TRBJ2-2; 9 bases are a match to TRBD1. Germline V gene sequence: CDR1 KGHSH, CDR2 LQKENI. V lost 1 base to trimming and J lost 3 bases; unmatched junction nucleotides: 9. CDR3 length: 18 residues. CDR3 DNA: TGTGCCAGCTCACCACTCATGCTACAGGGGGCGGACACCGGGGAGCTGTTTTTT. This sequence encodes CASSPLMLQGADTGELFF.